These 30 T cell receptor beta chains share one sample of origin, sequenced in a study of spatial heterogeneity in lung cancer. TCRdb itself ran the 5' RACE reads through MiXCR, one entry per CDR3 protein. Among around 47,000 distinct CDR3 sequences listed, roughly 7.4% were seen once. Time point noted: blood at routine non-recurrence follow-up after resection. Unsorted tumor, nontumor lung tissue or cryopreserved PBMC supplied the whole RNA. The specimen comprised PBMCs, sampled at follow-up. The source is a female donor with early-stage non-small cell lung cancer.

This clonotype was seen at least ten times. This chain connects TRBV29-1 to TRBJ2-5; 8 bases fit TRBD1. The CDR3 runs to 13 residues. CDR1 is SQVTM and CDR2 is ANQGSEA in the germline V gene. J gave up 9 bases and V 4 bases, and 10 bases lay outside the gene matches. This CDR3 reads CSVVQQGGEAQYF. The CDR3 DNA reads as TGCAGCGTTGTGCAACAGGGGGGCGAAGCCCAGTACTTC.

Notes on this clonotype: A read error is possible here, since a much larger clone lies one base away. The genes are TRBV5-1 and TRBJ1-4; no reliable D call. This CDR3 is 15 amino acids long. Germline-derived CDR1 and CDR2 are SGHRS and YFSETQ. The CDR3 loop reads CASSRPMGSKEKLFF. DNA of the CDR3: TGCGCCAGCAGCCGACCAATGGGCTCTAAAGAAAAACTGTTTTTT. Looking up the rest from reference TRBV5-1 and TRBJ1-4 gives the full variable domain: KAGVTQTPRYLIKTRGQQVTLSCSPISGHRSVSWYQQTPGQGLQFLFEYFSETQRNKGNFPGRFSGRQFSNSRSEMNVSTLELGDSALYLCASSRPMGSKEKLFFGSGTQLSVL.

This clonotype has more than one count but fewer than ten. The rearrangement joins TRBV19 to TRBJ1-2; no firm D call. V was clipped by 6 bases and J by 1 base, with 6 bases between them. CDR1 is LNHDA, CDR2 SQIVND, per germline (reference sequence). The CDR3 loop spans 12 amino acids. CDR3 in amino acids: CASRPVNYGYTF. The DNA for the CDR3 is TGTGCCAGTAGGCCGGTTAACTATGGCTACACCTTC.

This clonotype occurred many times. This chain joins TRBV7-9 and TRBJ1-1; the match to TRBD1 covers 7 bases. CDR1 is SEHNR, CDR2 FQNEAQ, per germline (reference sequence). Trimming removed 2 bases from V and 3 bases from J; junction bases left unmatched: 3. The CDR3 extends over 14 amino acids. The CDR3 DNA reads as TGTGCCAGCAGCTTAAACACAGGGGACACTGAAGCTTTCTTT. This sequence encodes CASSLNTGDTEAFF.

This clonotype showed up many times. The chain is built from TRBV24-1 and TRBJ2-2; 8 bases are a match to TRBD2. The CDR3 is made up of 18 amino acids. V was pared by 7 bases and J by 3 bases, with 15 bases of the junction left unmatched. CDR1 is KGHDR, CDR2 SFDVKD, per germline. The CDR3 nucleotides read TGTGCCACCAGCTCGGGAGGGTGGTATGAGAGGGACACCGGGGAGCTGTTTTTT. This translates into CATSSGGWYERDTGELFF.

This clonotype was detected a few times. V usage is TRBV5-1 and J usage is TRBJ1-2, with D perhaps matching TRBD1 (5 bases). Germline V gene data show CDR1 as SGHRS and CDR2 as YFSETQ. The V end lost 0 bases, the J end lost 3 bases, and 9 bases lay between the germline ends. This CDR3 spans 14 amino acids. The CDR3 nucleotides are TGCGCCAGCAGCTTGGTGGGGGAAGACTATGGCTACACCTTC. The encoded protein is CASSLVGEDYGYTF.

The CDR3 spells CASSLTGGPNTGELFF. The CDR3 DNA follows: TGTGCCAGCTCACTCACAGGGGGTCCCAACACCGGGGAGCTGTTTTTT. V is TRBV18 and J is TRBJ2-2; TRBD1 aligns across 8 bases. CDR1 is KGHSH and CDR2 is LQKENI in the germline V gene. With 4 bases clipped from V and 2 bases from J, the junction kept 6 bases outside the gene matches. This CDR3 has 16 residues.

This clonotype showed up many times. This sequence joins TRBV5-1 and TRBJ1-2, with 8 bases that match TRBD1. CDR1 is SGHRS, CDR2 YFSETQ, per germline. With V trimmed by 4 bases and J by 6 bases, 5 bases remained unmatched. The CDR3 runs 13 residues. The chain's CDR3 is CASSRTGNNGYTF. DNA for the CDR3: TGCGCCAGCAGCAGGACAGGGAATAATGGCTACACCTTC.

This clonotype was counted ten times or more. The J gene is TRBJ1-2, the V gene TRBV12-3 or TRBV12-4; the D gene is possibly TRBD1 (5 bases). The CDR3 spans 11 residues. V shed 7 bases and J shed 6 bases, with 9 bases lying between them. The chain's CDR3 is CASNGHNGYTF. CDR3 nucleotide sequence: TGTGCCAGCAACGGACACAATGGCTACACCTTC.

This chain joins TRBV7-2 and TRBJ2-3; no firm D call. The V gene lost 1 base and the J gene lost 5 bases, with 10 bases spanning the gap. The CDR3 is 14 residues long. Germline CDR1 is SGHTA and CDR2 is FQGNSA. CDR3 sequence: CASSLVPPQDTQYF. CDR3 bases: TGTGCCAGCAGCTTAGTTCCCCCTCAAGATACGCAGTATTTT.

This clonotype showed up many times. V gene TRBV28 combines with J gene TRBJ2-7; possibly TRBD2 for D (5 bases). The CDR3 is 16 residues long. V was clipped by 1 base and J by 3 bases, with 16 bases between them. Germline values: CDR1 MDHEN, CDR2 SYDVKM. The CDR3 sequence: CASSLSPKTNYYEQYF. CDR3 bases: TGTGCCAGCAGTTTATCGCCGAAGACTAATTACTACGAGCAGTACTTC.

This clonotype was observed a few times. The CDR3 DNA sequence: TGTGCCAGCAGCCCCAGACCTTCGTTGGCTGAAGCTTTCTTT. Protein: CASSPRPSLAEAFF. The chain joins TRBV9 to TRBJ1-1; D gene uncertain. V was shortened by 4 bases and J by 6 bases, with 16 bases between the two germline ends. Germline assignment: CDR1 SGDLS and CDR2 YYNGEE. This CDR3 has 14 amino acids.

This clonotype was seen a few times. The chain carries TRBV5-1 and TRBJ2-7; tentative D call: TRBD1 (6 bases). The V end lost 4 bases, the J end lost 1 base, and 18 bases lay between the germline ends. Germline CDR1 and CDR2: SGHRS and YFSETQ. The CDR3 consists of 16 residues. The DNA for the CDR3 is TGCGCCAGCAGCCCGGGTTACAGGGCGATGTCCTACGAGCAGTACTTC. Amino acids: CASSPGYRAMSYEQYF.

This clonotype has more than one count but fewer than ten. V usage is TRBV7-2 and J usage is TRBJ2-6; D unresolved. The ends were cut back, 5 bases at V and 1 base at J, with 9 bases in the middle. Germline V gene data show CDR1 as SGHTA and CDR2 as FQGNSA. The CDR3 loop spans 15 amino acids. CDR3 nucleotide sequence: TGTGCCAGCAGCCCAGACCTTTCTGGGGCCAACGTCCTGACTTTC. Translation: CASSPDLSGANVLTF. The entire variable domain, with the rest obtained from reference TRBV7-2 and TRBJ2-6, is as follows: GAGVSQSPSNKVTEKGKDVELRCDPISGHTALYWYRQSLGQGLEFLIYFQGNSAPDKSGLPSDRFSAERTGGSVSTLTIQRTQQEDSAVYLCASSPDLSGANVLTFGAGSRLTVL.

The V call is TRBV6-5, the J call TRBJ2-3, with 8 bases lining up with TRBD2. The CDR3 runs 17 residues. Germline CDR1 and CDR2: MNHEY and SVGAGI. The junction had 16 bases not matched to a gene; V was cut back by 7 bases and J by 4 bases. CDR3 DNA sequence: TGTGCCAGCATAGGGTACGGGCGGGGGGACCGGGCAGATACGCAGTATTTT. This translates into CASIGYGRGDRADTQYF.

This clonotype has more than one count but fewer than ten. The CDR3 loop reads CASSLVGNEQFF. CDR3 nucleotide sequence: TGTGCCAGCAGCTTAGTGGGTAATGAGCAGTTCTTC. V gene TRBV7-9 combines with J gene TRBJ2-1; no clear D. Trimming removed 1 base at V and 7 bases at J, with 5 bases between. CDR3 length: 12 residues. Germline loops: CDR1 SEHNR, CDR2 FQNEAQ (reference sequence). Full variable domain (remainder filled in from reference TRBV7-9 and TRBJ2-1): DTGVSQNPRHKITKRGQNVTFRCDPISEHNRLYWYRQTLGQGPEFLTYFQNEAQLEKSRLLSDRFSAERPKGSFSTLEIQRTEQGDSAMYLCASSLVGNEQFFGPGTRLTVL.

The CDR3 spells CASSLGVGVTDTQYF. In nucleotides, the CDR3 is TGTGCCAGCAGCTTAGGCGTGGGAGTCACAGATACGCAGTATTTT. The chain couples TRBV11-2 to TRBJ2-3; D possibly corresponds to TRBD2 (5 bases). Trimming stripped 1 base from V and 2 bases from J, with 10 bases between. Germline CDR1 SGHAT, CDR2 FQNNGV. This CDR3 region has 15 residues.

This clonotype was seen at least ten times. V gene TRBV6-5 combines with J gene TRBJ1-1; 10 bases map to TRBD1. The V gene end was trimmed by 5 bases and the J gene end by 11 bases; junction bases not matched to a gene: 11. The V gene's germline CDR1 is MNHEY and CDR2 SVGAGI. There are 14 residues in the CDR3. CDR3 protein: CASSRDRGRGTAFF. CDR3 DNA: TGTGCCAGCAGTCGCGACAGGGGGCGAGGTACGGCTTTCTTT.

At least ten counts were recorded for this clonotype. The DNA for the CDR3 is TGTGCCAGCAGCCCTGGTGTGGAAGTATGGACCAACGTCCTGACTTTC. Translation: CASSPGVEVWTNVLTF. This rearrangement joins TRBV11-2 to TRBJ2-6; D is unresolved. Trimming cost V 5 bases and J 8 bases, with 19 bases left between them. CDR3 length equals 16 residues. In germline, CDR1 is SGHAT, CDR2 FQNNGV.

There are many counts of this clonotype. The germline gene is not matched at one end of the junction; a read error may be the cause. This chain connects TRBV7-9 to TRBJ1-1, with unresolved D. Germline V gene sequence: CDR1 SEHNR, CDR2 FQNEAQ (reference sequence). The CDR3 has 8 amino acids. The CDR3 DNA reads as TGTGCCAGCAGCCACGAAATCTTT. Its protein product is CASSHEIF.

V is TRBV3-1 and J is TRBJ2-5; TRBD2 matches at 8 bases. Germline CDR1 and CDR2: LGHDT and YNNKEL (reference sequence). Trimming took 3 bases from V and 4 from J; bases not matched to a gene: 10. The CDR3 runs to 16 residues. CDR3 DNA sequence: TGTGCCAGCAGCCACGGGGGGGCCCTCCAAGCAGAGACCCAGTACTTC. Translated: CASSHGGALQAETQYF.

J is TRBJ1-3 and V is TRBV4-2; no clear D. This CDR3 spans 13 amino acids. The V end was cut by 2 bases, the J end by 1 base, with 3 bases between. Looked up from germline, CDR1 is LGHNA and CDR2 is YNFKEQ. The CDR3 sequence is CASSQRSGNTIYF. The CDR3 region has the DNA TGTGCCAGCAGCCAACGGTCTGGAAACACCATATATTTT.

V usage is TRBV5-1 and J usage is TRBJ2-3; 12 nucleotides align to TRBD2. CDR1 is SGHRS and CDR2 is YFSETQ in the germline V gene. The ends lost 4 bases at V and 1 base at J; junction bases unmatched: 10. This CDR3 has 18 residues. CDR3 in DNA: TGCGCCAGCAGCCTAGCGGGGGGGCACTCCGACCGCACAGATACGCAGTATTTT. Amino acid sequence: CASSLAGGHSDRTDTQYF.

This chain joins TRBV6-2 or TRBV6-3 and TRBJ1-2; D call uncertain. This CDR3 contains 16 residues. The germline V gene encodes CDR1 MNHEY and CDR2 SVGEGT. V lost 5 bases and J 5 bases, leaving 21 bases between the germline ends. The CDR3 coding sequence is TGTGCCAGCAGTAAATCCGGGAAAGCTCTTGGGTATGGCTACACCTTC. It yields the protein CASSKSGKALGYGYTF.

V gene TRBV7-2 combines with J gene TRBJ2-2; D is perhaps TRBD2 (6 bases). Trimming shortened V by 5 bases and J by 6 bases, and 16 bases separated the two germline ends. The CDR3 totals 15 residues. Germline CDR1 SGHTA, CDR2 FQGNSA. The CDR3 DNA reads as TGTGCCAGCAGCCCCCCCGAGTGGAGGGCCGGGGAGCTGTTTTTT. Translation gives CASSPPEWRAGELFF. Full variable domain (missing parts from reference TRBV7-2 and TRBJ2-2): GAGVSQSPSNKVTEKGKDVELRCDPISGHTALYWYRQSLGQGLEFLIYFQGNSAPDKSGLPSDRFSAERTGGSVSTLTIQRTQQEDSAVYLCASSPPEWRAGELFFGEGSRLTVL.

This sequence joins TRBV11-2 and TRBJ2-2; 8 bases are a match to TRBD1. This CDR3 contains 16 residues. CDR1 is SGHAT, CDR2 FQNNGV, per germline. The junction had 6 bases not matched to a gene; V was cut back by 0 bases and J by 6 bases. The CDR3 loop reads CASSLDRGRLSGELFF. Written as DNA, the CDR3 is TGTGCCAGCAGCTTAGACAGGGGGCGCTTATCCGGGGAGCTGTTTTTT.

This clonotype was recorded at least ten times. The chain couples TRBV11-2 to TRBJ2-5; D not resolved. Germline V gives CDR1 SGHAT, CDR2 FQNNGV. CDR3 length: 12 amino acids. Trimming left V 2 bases short and J 3 bases short, with 4 bases between. Here the CDR3 reads CASSLREETQYF. The CDR3 DNA is TGTGCCAGCAGCTTAAGGGAAGAGACCCAGTACTTC.

By frequency in the sample, this clonotype is medium-sized. This chain joins TRBV2 and TRBJ2-4, with 9 bases identical to TRBD2. CDR1 and CDR2 from the germline V gene are SNHLY and FYNNEI. CDR3 length equals 17 residues. V shed 0 bases, J shed 8 bases, and the junction held 11 bases outside the gene matches. The CDR3 here is CASSEALGLAGLDIQYF. The CDR3 DNA sequence: TGTGCCAGCAGTGAAGCGCTTGGGCTAGCGGGGCTGGACATTCAGTACTTC. The complete variable domain, with remaining parts taken from reference TRBV2 and TRBJ2-4, reads EPEVTQTPSHQVTQMGQEVILRCVPISNHLYFYWYRQILGQKVEFLVSFYNNEISEKSEIFDDQFSVERPDGSNFTLKIRSTKLEDSAMYFCASSEALGLAGLDIQYFGAGTRLSVL.

This clonotype was counted many times. This chain connects TRBV5-1 to TRBJ2-3; either TRBD1 or TRBD2 may fit D (6 bases each). The CDR3 runs 15 residues. CDR1 and CDR2 from the germline V gene are SGHRS and YFSETQ. Trimming stripped 4 bases from V and 4 bases from J, with 16 bases between. CDR3 in amino acids: CASSPRGLDADTQYF. The CDR3 DNA is TGCGCCAGCAGCCCCCGGGGGCTGGACGCAGATACGCAGTATTTT.

The CDR3 DNA reads as TGTGCCAGCAGCTATATGCCTAGCGGGGACTACAATGAGCAGTTCTTC. Translating gives CASSYMPSGDYNEQFF. The V call is TRBV7-8, the J call TRBJ2-1; 9 bases align to TRBD2. This CDR3 has 16 amino acids. The ends lost 4 bases at V and 3 bases at J; junction bases unmatched: 7. The germline V gene encodes CDR1 SGHVS and CDR2 FQNEAQ.